These 21 T cell receptor beta chains were all obtained from the same sample, sequenced in a study of cytomegalovirus exposure and HLA in healthy donors. Primers for the PCR totalled 60 Vbeta and 13 Jbeta. Libraries were prepared by immunoSEQ multiplex PCR; TCRdb keeps only in-frame clonotypes and omits some of them. The table records fewer than 200,000 clones, around 68% of them present only once. Sequenced: PBMCs. Receptors were obtained from a man aged 50 to 59 in good health and CMV-seronegative.

This chain joins TRBV7-2 and TRBJ2-3; 16 bases are a match to TRBD2. Germline V gene data show CDR1 as SGHTA and CDR2 as FQGNSA. Losses at the gene ends were 1 base for V and 5 bases for J; bases not matched to a gene: 9. This CDR3 spans 19 amino acids. CDR3 bases: TGTGCCAGCAGCTTAGTTGGGGGGACTAGCGGGGGGGCCTTAGATACGCAGTATTTT. Translated, it gives CASSLVGGTSGGALDTQYF. Together with reference TRBV7-2 and TRBJ2-3, the CDR3 gives the full variable domain: GAGVSQSPSNKVTEKGKDVELRCDPISGHTALYWYRQSLGQGLEFLIYFQGNSAPDKSGLPSDRFSAERTGGSVSTLTIQRTQQEDSAVYLCASSLVGGTSGGALDTQYFGPGTRLTVL.

This chain joins TRBV18 and TRBJ2-1; 7 positions match TRBD1. With 3 bases clipped from V and 8 bases from J, the junction kept 10 bases outside the gene matches. The CDR3 runs to 15 residues. Germline assignment: CDR1 KGHSH and CDR2 LQKENI. CDR3 loop: CASSPSQQGTHEQFF. The DNA for the CDR3 is TGTGCCAGCTCACCTAGCCAACAGGGGACGCATGAGCAGTTCTTC.

A few counts support this clone. CDR3 in DNA: TGTGCCAGTACCCCGACAGGGGGAGACTATGGCTACACCTTC. The encoded protein is CASTPTGGDYGYTF. The chain joins TRBV19 to TRBJ1-2; 9 nucleotides match TRBD1. Germline V lookup: CDR1 LNHDA, CDR2 SQIVND (reference sequence). The CDR3 spans 14 residues. The junction had 6 bases not matched to a gene; V was cut back by 7 bases and J by 3 bases.

Note on this clone: At the DNA level, this CDR3 is encoded by other sequences in the same sample as well. The rearrangement uses TRBV6-5 and TRBJ1-5; 10 bases line up with TRBD1. This CDR3 comprises 15 residues. CDR1 and CDR2 from the germline V gene are MNHEY and SVGAGI. With 5 bases clipped from V and 4 bases from J, the junction kept 5 bases outside the gene matches. The CDR3 reads CASSRDRGGNQPQHF. CDR3 DNA: TGTGCCAGCAGTAGGGACAGGGGTGGAAATCAGCCCCAGCATTTT.

The chain joins TRBV4-2 to TRBJ1-4, with 7 bases lining up with TRBD1. This CDR3 region has 17 residues. The germline CDR1 and CDR2 sequences are LGHNA and YNFKEQ. Trimming removed 0 bases from V and 7 bases from J; junction bases left unmatched: 11. The CDR3 DNA is TGTGCCAGCAGCCAAGAACCAGGGACAGCATGGGGTGAAAAACTGTTTTTT. Its translation: CASSQEPGTAWGEKLFF.

This chain connects TRBV4-2 to TRBJ2-3, with 8 bases aligning to TRBD1. This CDR3 is 18 amino acids long. Germline V gene lookup returns CDR1 LGHNA and CDR2 YNFKEQ. V lost 4 bases and J lost 1; bases outside the gene matches: 13. The CDR3 bases are TGTGCCAGCAGCCTCACGCTAACTGCGACAGGGGGCACAGATACGCAGTATTTT. It specifies CASSLTLTATGGTDTQYF.

In this sample, this clone turned up a few times. CDR3 in amino acids: CASSYGQGPGPFF. The CDR3 region has the DNA TGTGCCAGCAGTTATGGACAGGGCCCGGGACCTTTCTTT. This sequence joins TRBV6-5 and TRBJ1-1, with 8 positions matching TRBD1. The V gene's germline CDR1 is MNHEY and CDR2 SVGAGI. The CDR3 is made up of 13 amino acids. V lost 3 bases, J lost 12 bases, and 9 bases stayed unmatched.

The chain combines TRBV6-5 with TRBJ1-2; D gene uncertain. V was clipped by 0 bases and J by 3 bases, with 11 bases between them. The CDR3 loop spans 15 amino acids. From germline, CDR1 is MNHEY and CDR2 SVGAGI. The CDR3 sequence: CASSYSIQIDYGYTF. CDR3 in DNA: TGTGCCAGCAGTTACTCGATCCAGATCGACTATGGCTACACCTTC.

The J gene is TRBJ1-1, the V gene TRBV5-4, with D perhaps matching TRBD1 (6 bases). The CDR3 sequence is 14 residues long. Trimming removed 4 bases at V and 2 bases at J, with 12 bases between. Germline V gene sequence: CDR1 SGHNT, CDR2 YYREEE (reference sequence). The CDR3, as DNA: TGTGCCAGCAGCCAATACAGGGAAAACACTGAAGCTTTCTTT. This translates into CASSQYRENTEAFF.

J is TRBJ1-4 and V is TRBV19; 11 bases fit TRBD1. The CDR3 is 18 amino acids. Trimming at V came to 0 bases and at J to 7 bases, leaving 10 bases not matched to a gene. The germline V gene has CDR1 LNHDA and CDR2 SQIVND (reference sequence). Written as DNA, the CDR3 is TGTGCCAGTAGTATAGATCCCAGGACAGGGGGCCTCAGTGAAAAACTGTTTTTT. Translating gives CASSIDPRTGGLSEKLFF.

In its sample, this clone ranks as medium-sized. The chain joins TRBV4-3 to TRBJ1-1; D gene ambiguous. Germline CDR1 is LGHNA and CDR2 is YSLEER. The CDR3 has 15 residues. The ends were cut back, 0 bases at V and 5 bases at J, with 13 bases in the middle. In DNA form, the CDR3 reads TGCGCCAGCAGCCAAGATCTCACGCCGGGGACTGAAGCTTTCTTT. It is translated as CASSQDLTPGTEAFF.

This chain connects TRBV27 to TRBJ2-7, with D tentatively TRBD2 (5 bases). The ends were cut back, 8 bases at V and 5 bases at J, with 10 bases in the middle. Germline CDR1 is MNHEY and CDR2 is SMNVEV (reference sequence). This CDR3 has 11 amino acids. The CDR3 nucleotides read TGTGCCAGCCGTGAGGGCCACGAGCAGTACTTC. Translating it yields CASREGHEQYF.

The table lists this clone with a count of one. The CDR3 loop reads CASGGLAGGQETQYF. The CDR3, as DNA: TGTGCCAGTGGCGGACTAGCGGGGGGACAAGAGACCCAGTACTTC. The chain recombines TRBV19 with TRBJ2-5, with 14 bases aligning to TRBD2. J lost 2 bases, V lost 8 bases, and 4 bases had no gene match. The length of the CDR3 is 15 residues. Germline V gives CDR1 LNHDA, CDR2 SQIVND (reference sequence).

This clone came up a few times. The rearrangement uses TRBV27 and TRBJ1-5; 7 bases align to TRBD1. The CDR3 is 18 amino acids. Trimming took 6 bases from V and 0 from J; bases not matched to a gene: 14. Germline V CDR1 and CDR2: MNHEY, SMNVEV (reference sequence). In DNA, the CDR3 is TGTGCCAGCAGACCGACCCAGGGGGATGTCTATAGCAATCAGCCCCAGCATTTT. It encodes CASRPTQGDVYSNQPQHF.

Here the CDR3 DNA reads TGCAGTGCTAGAGAACAGGATGGCTACACCTTC. Its protein is CSAREQDGYTF. This sequence joins TRBV20-1 and TRBJ1-2; D might be TRBD1 (5 bases). The CDR3 has 11 residues. The germline V gene encodes CDR1 DFQATT and CDR2 SNEGSKA (reference sequence). The V end lost 0 bases, the J end lost 6 bases, and 5 bases lay between the germline ends.

This clone has just one count. The chain uses TRBV5-1 and TRBJ2-7, with D possibly matching TRBD2 (6 bases). The germline V gene has CDR1 SGHRS and CDR2 YFSETQ. V gave up 4 bases and J gave up 1 base, with 12 bases separating them. The CDR3 is made up of 14 amino acids. CDR3 DNA sequence: TGCGCCAGCAGCGCAGCCGGGGGTTCCTACGAGCAGTACTTC. Its protein is CASSAAGGSYEQYF.

This clone was recorded once. The J gene is TRBJ1-5, the V gene TRBV5-1; a possible D gene is TRBD1 (6 bases). Trimming shortened V by 4 bases and J by 5 bases, and 13 bases separated the two germline ends. The CDR3 runs 14 residues. Germline V CDR1 and CDR2: SGHRS, YFSETQ. CDR3 bases: TGCGCCAGCAGCCCTGGACAGATAGATCAGCCCCAGCATTTT. Residues: CASSPGQIDQPQHF.

Only a few counts were recorded for this clone. This chain connects TRBV6-4 to TRBJ2-7; 7 positions agree with TRBD1. The CDR3 totals 15 residues. Per germline, CDR1 MRHNA and CDR2 SNTAGT. The J segment lost 3 bases and the V segment lost 3 bases, leaving 8 bases of the junction unmatched. CDR3 nucleotides: TGTGCCAGCAGTGATAAGGGGACAGCCTACTACGAGCAGTACTTC. Protein sequence: CASSDKGTAYYEQYF.

V usage is TRBV5-1 and J usage is TRBJ2-1; 8 bases agree with TRBD1. The CDR3 loop spans 14 amino acids. The V gene's germline CDR1 is SGHRS and CDR2 YFSETQ. Unmatched junction bases numbered 3, after V lost 4 bases and J lost 3 bases. The CDR3 protein is CASSAGQGYNEQFF. CDR3 DNA: TGCGCCAGCAGCGCTGGACAGGGCTACAATGAGCAGTTCTTC.

J is TRBJ2-2 and V is TRBV5-1; 7 nucleotides agree with TRBD1. CDR3 length: 15 amino acids. V shed 4 bases and J 1 base; nucleotides not matched to a gene: 4. In germline, CDR1 is SGHRS, CDR2 YFSETQ. The DNA of the CDR3 is TGCGCCAGCAGCCGGTGGACAGGGAACACCGGGGAGCTGTTTTTT. This codes for CASSRWTGNTGELFF.

V is TRBV4-2 and J is TRBJ2-5, with 10 positions matching TRBD1. Judging by the DNA end, TRBJ2-7 fits better; the J call may be wrong. The CDR3 sequence is 15 residues long. In germline, CDR1 is LGHNA, CDR2 YNFKEQ. This CDR3 is CASSQEGQGTSEQYF. The CDR3, as DNA: TGTGCCAGCAGCCAAGAGGGACAGGGGACCTCCGAGCAGTACTTC.